This T cell receptor beta chain was observed in a study of OX40 agonist ivuxolimab in advanced cancers. The study's findings and limits: Relative to CD4+ cells, CD8+ T cells on average had more expanded clones.

Blood got drawn at baseline, again on cycle 4 day 1, and then on cycle 7 day 1. The CDR3 extends over 14 amino acids. Germline V lookup: CDR1 SGHVS, CDR2 FQNEAQ. Trimming removed 1 base from V and 7 bases from J; junction bases left unmatched: 1. A remark on this clone: As yet, its antigen is unknown.

Using immunoSEQ multiplex PCR, the repertoire was profiled, and TCRdb retains in-frame clones only, with some absent. The sample has over 50,000 clones, 92% seen once. This TCR derives from an adult with an advanced solid tumor such as melanoma, head and neck, liver or kidney cancer. The source was CD4+ or CD8+ T cells sorted from blood, collected in a trial of the OX40 agonist ivuxolimab. The chain has TRBV7-8 and TRBJ2-1; 10 positions match TRBD2. CDR3 residues: CASSLGTSGNEQFF. CDR3 nucleotide sequence: TGTGCCAGCAGCTTAGGGACTAGCGGAAATGAGCAGTTCTTC. Supplemented by reference TRBV7-8 and TRBJ2-1, the full variable domain reads GAGVSQSPRYKVAKRGQDVALRCDPISGHVSLFWYQQALGQGPEFLTYFQNEAQLDKSGLPSDRFFAERPEGSVSTLKIQRTQQEDSAVYLCASSLGTSGNEQFFGPGTRLTVL.